The 17 T cell receptor beta chains below were found in one sample sequenced in a study of blood T cell repertoires in COVID-19. Here immunoSEQ multiplex PCR was the method, and the copy in TCRdb shows in-frame clones only, minus some. The sample lists roughly 100,000 clones, approximately 84% seen once, with about an eighth in the top ten. The material sequenced was peripheral blood. These TCRs come from a human donor in a cohort sampled during active or convalescent COVID-19.

The sample holds a few counts of this clone. The rearrangement uses TRBV30 and TRBJ2-7; D perhaps matches TRBD1 (6 bases). This CDR3 has 11 amino acids. V gave up 5 bases and J gave up 3 bases, with 8 bases separating them. CDR1 is GTSNPN, CDR2 SVGIG, per germline (reference sequence). CDR3 sequence reads: CAWLDSYEQYF. The DNA of the CDR3 is TGTGCCTGGCTGGACAGCTACGAGCAGTACTTC.

This chain uses TRBV12-5 with TRBJ1-2; TRBD1 might be the D (6 bases). The CDR3 length is 14 residues. Germline-derived CDR1 and CDR2 are LGHNT and FRNRAP. Trimming pared 6 bases from V and 8 bases from J, leaving 19 bases between. The CDR3: CASGLPQGPWGYTF. CDR3 bases: TGTGCTAGTGGCCTCCCTCAGGGGCCGTGGGGCTACACCTTC. The whole variable domain, remainder taken from reference TRBV12-5 and TRBJ1-2, is DARVTQTPRHKVTEMGQEVTMRCQPILGHNTVFWYRQTMMQGLELLAYFRNRAPLDDSGMPKDRFSAEMPDATLATLKIQPSEPRDSAVYFCASGLPQGPWGYTFGSGTRLTVV.

This chain links TRBV5-6 with TRBJ1-2; 9 bases map to TRBD1. V trimming: 5 bases; J trimming: 4 bases; junction bases outside the gene matches: 12. Germline CDR1 SGHDT, CDR2 YYEEEE. The CDR3 spans 16 residues. CDR3 bases: TGTGCCAGCAGTCCGCAGCTGGGACAGGGAGCCTATGGCTACACCTTC. Its translation: CASSPQLGQGAYGYTF.

The chain uses TRBV28 and TRBJ1-4, with TRBD1 matching over 7 bases. Germline values: CDR1 MDHEN, CDR2 SYDVKM. The junction had 3 bases not matched to a gene; V was cut back by 3 bases and J by 5 bases. The CDR3 extends over 14 amino acids. CDR3 DNA: TGTGCCAGCAGTTTGGAAGGGGGCAATGAAAAACTGTTTTTT. Its translation: CASSLEGGNEKLFF.

This clone occurred a few times. This chain links TRBV2 with TRBJ2-2; TRBD2 might be the D (6 bases). This CDR3 comprises 15 residues. Germline values: CDR1 SNHLY, CDR2 FYNNEI. Between the trimmed V and J ends, which lost 0 bases and 4 bases, there was a span of 9 bases. The CDR3 loop reads CASSEAGGSTGELFF. In DNA form, the CDR3 reads TGTGCCAGCAGTGAAGCGGGGGGATCCACCGGGGAGCTGTTTTTT. The variable domain in full, completed from reference TRBV2 and TRBJ2-2, reads EPEVTQTPSHQVTQMGQEVILRCVPISNHLYFYWYRQILGQKVEFLVSFYNNEISEKSEIFDDQFSVERPDGSNFTLKIRSTKLEDSAMYFCASSEAGGSTGELFFGEGSRLTVL.

This clone was seen a handful of times. The CDR3 is CASSPWQGYGYTF. CDR3 DNA sequence: TGTGCCAGCAGCCCCTGGCAGGGGTATGGCTACACCTTC. The chain carries TRBV11-2 and TRBJ1-2, with a possible D match to TRBD1 (6 bases). The CDR3 runs to 13 residues. V dropped 5 bases and J dropped 5 bases, with 12 bases sitting between them. Germline V gives CDR1 SGHAT, CDR2 FQNNGV.

The V and J genes are TRBV6-5 and TRBJ1-1, with 7 bases lining up with TRBD1. Germline CDR1 and CDR2: MNHEY and SVGAGI. The trim removed 6 bases at V and 5 bases at J, leaving 9 bases unmatched. This CDR3 spans 14 amino acids. The CDR3 nucleotides are TGTGCCAGCAGGGCCCGGGACAGTCTGACTGAAGCTTTCTTT. Protein product: CASRARDSLTEAFF.

This chain connects TRBV19 to TRBJ2-4; 7 bases are shared with TRBD1. Trimming at V came to 2 bases and at J to 0 bases, leaving 7 bases not matched to a gene. Germline V gene lookup returns CDR1 LNHDA and CDR2 SQIVND (reference sequence). The CDR3 is made up of 17 amino acids. CDR3 nucleotide sequence: TGTGCCAGTAGTATAAAACAGGGGCTTCTAGCCAAAAACATTCAGTACTTC. Its translation: CASSIKQGLLAKNIQYF.

The chain employs TRBV11-2 and TRBJ1-4; TRBD1 aligns across 8 bases. Germline V gives CDR1 SGHAT, CDR2 FQNNGV. The CDR3 is made up of 15 amino acids. The junction had 7 bases not matched to a gene; V was cut back by 3 bases and J by 7 bases. In DNA, the CDR3 is TGTGCCAGCAGCTTTGGCAGGGGGCTGCTTGAAAAACTGTTTTTT. Amino acids: CASSFGRGLLEKLFF.

This clone has more than one count but fewer than ten. The rearrangement links TRBV27 to TRBJ1-4; D possibly corresponds to TRBD1 (6 bases). Trimming took off 5 bases at V and 11 bases at J, with 21 bases between the two ends. Germline loops: CDR1 MNHEY, CDR2 SMNVEV (reference sequence). The CDR3 is 15 amino acids. CDR3 sequence reads: CASSPRDGRGPKLFF. In DNA, the CDR3 is TGTGCCAGCAGTCCCAGGGACGGCAGGGGTCCCAAACTGTTTTTT.

The genes are TRBV6-6 and TRBJ2-5, with 10 nucleotides matching TRBD1. The CDR3 has 14 amino acids. With 2 bases clipped from V and 3 bases from J, the junction kept 0 bases outside the gene matches. CDR1 and CDR2 from the germline V gene are MNHNY and SVGAGI (reference sequence). The CDR3 is CASSYGTGEETQYF. CDR3 DNA: TGTGCCAGCAGTTACGGGACAGGGGAAGAGACCCAGTACTTC.

The gene calls are TRBV24-1 and TRBJ1-2, with 12 bases matching TRBD1. Germline CDR1 KGHDR, CDR2 SFDVKD. The CDR3 runs to 13 residues. Trimming took 7 bases from V and 9 from J; bases not matched to a gene: 5. CDR3 DNA sequence: TGTGCCACCAGCCCCGGGACAGGGGGCAGCTACACCTTC. It translates to CATSPGTGGSYTF.

The chain uses TRBV2 and TRBJ1-1; no clear D gene. The V gene lost 2 bases and the J gene lost 7 bases, with 8 bases spanning the gap. The germline V gene encodes CDR1 SNHLY and CDR2 FYNNEI. This CDR3 is 12 amino acids long. CDR3 in DNA: TGTGCCAGCAGTGAACAGGTTATTGAAGCTTTCTTT. Residues: CASSEQVIEAFF.

The chain is built from TRBV10-3 and TRBJ2-7; 9 positions match TRBD1. After removal of 6 bases from V and 1 base from J, the junction contained 4 bases not matched to a gene. This CDR3 is 14 amino acids long. Germline CDR1 ENHRY, CDR2 SYGVKD. This CDR3 reads CAIRPGTGSYEQYF. CDR3 nucleotide sequence: TGTGCCATCAGACCCGGGACAGGGTCCTACGAGCAGTACTTC.

The chain carries TRBV21-1 and TRBJ2-1; TRBD1 is taken as the D call from the table, unchecked against the DNA. TRBV21-1 is listed as a pseudogene. This CDR3 contains 17 residues. For the CDR3, the DNA is TGTGCCAGCAGCAAAGTCGCCCGACAGGATAAGTGGTATGAGCAGTTCTTC. Amino acid sequence: CASSKVARQDKWYEQFF.

The chain uses TRBV7-2 and TRBJ2-1, with D possibly being TRBD1 (5 bases). The germline CDR1 and CDR2 sequences are SGHTA and FQGNSA. Trimming removed 3 bases at V and 4 bases at J, with 7 bases between. The CDR3 runs to 13 residues. CDR3 protein: CASSFQGYNEQFF. Written as DNA, the CDR3 is TGTGCCAGCAGCTTTCAGGGTTACAATGAGCAGTTCTTC.

The V and J genes are TRBV10-3 and TRBJ1-3; the D gene is possibly TRBD1 (5 bases). Germline V lookup: CDR1 ENHRY, CDR2 SYGVKD. This CDR3 is built from 15 residues. V was pared by 10 bases and J by 1 base, with 17 bases between. Written as DNA, the CDR3 is TGTGCCACCGGGGGAGGGGCCATGTCTGGAAACACCATATATTTT. As protein: CATGGGAMSGNTIYF.